This is a list of T cell receptor beta chains from one sample in a study of shared clonotypes between healthy human individuals. The repertoire was sequenced with immunoSEQ multiplex PCR; TCRdb's copy has only in-frame clones and lacks some. The repertoire holds 950,000 to 1,300,000 clones, approximately 76% seen once, with about 1.5% in the top ten. What was sequenced was memory CD4+ T cells sorted from blood. The receptor source for this set is a young man in good health. The CDR3 runs from the conserved cysteine through the conserved F or W. Fields, in order: D gene, J gene, V gene, clone size, CDR3 DNA, CDR3 protein. D genes are given only for firm matches. The listing skips clone size in some rows; elsewhere it reads once, few, many or a size class.

d_call: TRBD1; j_call: TRBJ1-2; v_call: TRBV5-6; clone_size: few; cdr3_nt: TGTGCCAGCAGCCCGGACAGGGGGCGCCCCCAATATGGCTACACCTTC; cdr3_aa: CASSPDRGRPQYGYTF
d_call: NA; j_call: TRBJ1-5; v_call: TRBV5-1; clone_size: once; cdr3_nt: TGCGCCAGCAGCGCTGATAGCAATCAGCCCCAGCATTTT; cdr3_aa: CASSADSNQPQHF
d_call: NA; j_call: TRBJ1-4; v_call: TRBV5-4; clone_size: NA; cdr3_nt: TGTGCCAGCAGCTTGGGACAGACTAATGAAAAACTGTTTTTT; cdr3_aa: CASSLGQTNEKLFF
d_call: NA; j_call: TRBJ2-2; v_call: TRBV10-1; clone_size: once; cdr3_nt: TGCGCCACCAGAGGTCTGAACACCGGGGAGCTGTTTTTT; cdr3_aa: CATRGLNTGELFF
d_call: TRBD2; j_call: TRBJ2-2; v_call: TRBV18; clone_size: NA; cdr3_nt: TGTGCCAGCTCACCGGGACTAGCGGGGGTAACGAACACCGGGGAGCTGTTTTTT; cdr3_aa: CASSPGLAGVTNTGELFF
d_call: TRBD2; j_call: TRBJ2-5; v_call: TRBV29-1; clone_size: few; cdr3_nt: TGCAGCGCCCTCGGGACTAGCGGCCGTCAAGAGACCCAGTACTTC; cdr3_aa: CSALGTSGRQETQYF
d_call: NA; j_call: TRBJ2-4; v_call: TRBV7-2; clone_size: NA; cdr3_nt: TGTGCCAGCAGCTTAATAGGAGGGGGCCAAAACATTCAGTACTTC; cdr3_aa: CASSLIGGGQNIQYF
d_call: NA; j_call: TRBJ1-4; v_call: TRBV10-3; clone_size: NA; cdr3_nt: TGTGCCATCAGTGAGTCCGGCGAAAAACTGTTTTTT; cdr3_aa: CAISESGEKLFF
d_call: NA; j_call: TRBJ2-2; v_call: TRBV7-2; clone_size: NA; cdr3_nt: TGTGCCAGCAGCTTAGCCGCTACAAACACCGGGGAGCTGTTTTTT; cdr3_aa: CASSLAATNTGELFF
d_call: NA; j_call: TRBJ2-7; v_call: TRBV6-6; clone_size: NA; cdr3_nt: TGTGCCAGCAGTCCCCGGGCGCCCGGGGCGTACGAGCAGTACTTC; cdr3_aa: CASSPRAPGAYEQYF
d_call: TRBD1; j_call: TRBJ1-5; v_call: TRBV5-6; clone_size: many; cdr3_nt: TGTGCCAGCAGCGAACAGGGGGTCAGCAATCAGCCCCAGCATTTT; cdr3_aa: CASSEQGVSNQPQHF
d_call: NA; j_call: TRBJ2-6; v_call: TRBV29-1; clone_size: NA; cdr3_nt: TGCAGCGTACAGGTCTCTGGGGCCAACGTCCTGACTTTC; cdr3_aa: CSVQVSGANVLTF
d_call: TRBD1; j_call: TRBJ2-1; v_call: TRBV14; clone_size: NA; cdr3_nt: TGTGCCAGCAGCCAAGACAGGGGCCAGGGGGTATACAATGAGCAGTTCTTC; cdr3_aa: CASSQDRGQGVYNEQFF
d_call: TRBD1; j_call: TRBJ2-3; v_call: TRBV5-4; clone_size: once; cdr3_nt: TGTGCCAGCAGACCAGACAGGGGGCGAGATACGCAGTATTTT; cdr3_aa: CASRPDRGRDTQYF
d_call: TRBD1; j_call: TRBJ2-3; v_call: TRBV5-8; clone_size: NA; cdr3_nt: TGTGCCAGCAGCTGGGGACAGGGTATAAGTCGGAGCACAGATACGCAGTATTTT; cdr3_aa: CASSWGQGISRSTDTQYF
d_call: NA; j_call: TRBJ2-1; v_call: TRBV10-1; clone_size: NA; cdr3_nt: TGCGCCAGCAGCCGGACCTTTGGGGGGAATGAGCAGTTCTTC; cdr3_aa: CASSRTFGGNEQFF
d_call: NA; j_call: TRBJ2-6; v_call: TRBV28; clone_size: NA; cdr3_nt: TGTGCCGTTTGGGGCGCTGGGGCCAACGTCCTGACTTTC; cdr3_aa: CAVWGAGANVLTF
d_call: NA; j_call: TRBJ2-7; v_call: TRBV5-6; clone_size: NA; cdr3_nt: TGTGCCAGCAGGGGGGGAACGAGCACCCGGGAGCAGTACTTC; cdr3_aa: CASRGGTSTREQYF
d_call: TRBD2; j_call: TRBJ2-3; v_call: TRBV7-2; clone_size: NA; cdr3_nt: TGTGCCAGCAGCCAACCAGCGGGGATAACAGATACGCAGTATTTT; cdr3_aa: CASSQPAGITDTQYF
d_call: NA; j_call: TRBJ2-7; v_call: TRBV6-5; clone_size: once; cdr3_nt: TGTGCCAGCAGTGGGGGGTACGAGCAGTACTTC; cdr3_aa: CASSGGYEQYF
d_call: TRBD1; j_call: TRBJ2-4; v_call: TRBV5-8; clone_size: NA; cdr3_nt: TGTGCCAGCAGCGCTGGACAGGGAAGGGGCTCTTCTGCCAAAAACATTCAGTACTTC; cdr3_aa: CASSAGQGRGSSAKNIQYF
d_call: NA; j_call: TRBJ1-4; v_call: TRBV18; clone_size: once; cdr3_nt: TGTGCCAGCTCAAAAGACAGACCTTCCTCAACTAATGAAAAACTGTTTTTT; cdr3_aa: CASSKDRPSSTNEKLFF
d_call: TRBD1; j_call: TRBJ2-7; v_call: TRBV29-1; clone_size: NA; cdr3_nt: TGCAGCGTTGTAAGAGGGACAGGACTCTTTTTC; cdr3_aa: CSVVRGTGLFF
d_call: TRBD1; j_call: TRBJ1-6; v_call: TRBV27; clone_size: few; cdr3_nt: TGTGCCAGCAGAGGACAGGGATATAATTCACCCCTCCACTTT; cdr3_aa: CASRGQGYNSPLHF
d_call: NA; j_call: TRBJ2-2; v_call: TRBV6-6; clone_size: NA; cdr3_nt: TGTGCCAGCAGCCAGGACAGTTCTACCGGGGAGCTGTTTTTT; cdr3_aa: CASSQDSSTGELFF
d_call: NA; j_call: TRBJ1-1; v_call: TRBV5-5; clone_size: NA; cdr3_nt: TGTGCCAGCACCCTCCTTGGAATAAGGGGCACTGAAGCTTTCTTT; cdr3_aa: CASTLLGIRGTEAFF
d_call: NA; j_call: TRBJ2-2; v_call: TRBV6-5; clone_size: once; cdr3_nt: TGTGCCAGCAGTTCCCCGGGTTTCACCGGGGAGCTGTTTTTT; cdr3_aa: CASSSPGFTGELFF
d_call: NA; j_call: TRBJ2-1; v_call: TRBV6-6; clone_size: NA; cdr3_nt: TGTGCCAGCAGTGGAGCGGTGAATGAGCAGTTCTTC; cdr3_aa: CASSGAVNEQFF
d_call: TRBD1; j_call: TRBJ2-7; v_call: TRBV6-1; clone_size: NA; cdr3_nt: TGTGCCAGCAGTGGCACCCGGGACAGGGGGCAGGAGCAGTACTTC; cdr3_aa: CASSGTRDRGQEQYF
d_call: NA; j_call: TRBJ1-2; v_call: TRBV6-5; clone_size: NA; cdr3_nt: TGTGCCAGCAGTACCAAAGGGAACTATGGCTACACCTTC; cdr3_aa: CASSTKGNYGYTF
d_call: TRBD2; j_call: TRBJ2-3; v_call: TRBV18; clone_size: NA; cdr3_nt: TGTGCCAGCTCACCACTAGCGGGCGGGACTGCAGATACGCAGTATTTT; cdr3_aa: CASSPLAGGTADTQYF
d_call: NA; j_call: TRBJ2-7; v_call: TRBV10-2; clone_size: NA; cdr3_nt: TGCGCCAGCGGGTCTCGAGGGCCCTACGAGCAGTACTTC; cdr3_aa: CASGSRGPYEQYF